The source of this T cell receptor beta chain is a study of T-cell memory formation after mild COVID-19. This clonotype was counted a few times. The junction departs from the called germline gene at one end, perhaps through a read error. TCRdb recomputed calls from the 5' RACE reads with MiXCR, one row per CDR3 protein. The table includes around 390,000 distinct CDR3 sequences, about 17% detected once. The CDR3 length is 14 residues. CDR1 ENHRY and CDR2 SYGVKD come from the germline V gene. The TCR originated in a man between 18 and 35 years old who had mild COVID-19 (a few samples of this study predate the infection). Cell type and time point are not known. Specimen: PBMCs or a T cell subset sorted from them (not recorded which). The chain combines TRBV10-3 with TRBJ2-3; the match to TRBD2 covers 12 bases. DNA for the CDR3: TGTGCCATCAGGCCTAGCGGGGGGGCCATGCCCAGGATTTTT. This codes for CAIRPSGGAMPRIF.